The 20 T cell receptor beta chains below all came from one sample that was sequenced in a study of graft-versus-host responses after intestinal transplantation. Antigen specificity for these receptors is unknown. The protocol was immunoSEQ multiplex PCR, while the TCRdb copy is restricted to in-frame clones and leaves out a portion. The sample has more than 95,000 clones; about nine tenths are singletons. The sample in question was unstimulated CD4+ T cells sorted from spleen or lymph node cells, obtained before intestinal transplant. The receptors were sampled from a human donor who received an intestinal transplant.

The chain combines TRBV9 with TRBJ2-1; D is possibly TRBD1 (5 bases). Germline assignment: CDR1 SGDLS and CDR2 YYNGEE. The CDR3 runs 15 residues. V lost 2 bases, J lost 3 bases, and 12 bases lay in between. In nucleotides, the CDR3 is TGTGCCAGCAGCGTTCAGGGAAAAAACTACAATGAGCAGTTCTTC. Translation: CASSVQGKNYNEQFF. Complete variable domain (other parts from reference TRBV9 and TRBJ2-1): DSGVTQTPKHLITATGQRVTLRCSPRSGDLSVYWYQQSLDQGLQFLIQYYNGEERAKGNILERFSAQQFPDLHSELNLSSLELGDSALYFCASSVQGKNYNEQFFGPGTRLTVL.

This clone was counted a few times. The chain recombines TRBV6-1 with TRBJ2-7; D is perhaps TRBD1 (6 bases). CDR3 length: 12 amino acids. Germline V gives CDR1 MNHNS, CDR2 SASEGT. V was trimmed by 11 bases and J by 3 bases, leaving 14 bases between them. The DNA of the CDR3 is TGTGCCGCCCGGGACACCTTCTACGAGCAGTACTTC. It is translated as CAARDTFYEQYF.

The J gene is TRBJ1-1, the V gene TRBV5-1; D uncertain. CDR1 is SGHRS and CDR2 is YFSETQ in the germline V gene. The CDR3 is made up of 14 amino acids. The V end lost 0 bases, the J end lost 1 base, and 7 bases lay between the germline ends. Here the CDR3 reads CASSLGAGNTEAFF. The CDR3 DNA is TGCGCCAGCAGCTTGGGGGCAGGGAACACTGAAGCTTTCTTT.

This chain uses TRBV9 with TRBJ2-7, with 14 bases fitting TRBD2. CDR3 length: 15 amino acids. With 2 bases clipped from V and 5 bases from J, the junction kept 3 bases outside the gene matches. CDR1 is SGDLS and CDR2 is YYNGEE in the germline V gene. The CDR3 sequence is CASSVTSGRGHEQYF. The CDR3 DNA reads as TGTGCCAGCAGCGTGACTAGCGGGAGGGGCCACGAGCAGTACTTC. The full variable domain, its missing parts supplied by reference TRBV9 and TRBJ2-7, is DSGVTQTPKHLITATGQRVTLRCSPRSGDLSVYWYQQSLDQGLQFLIQYYNGEERAKGNILERFSAQQFPDLHSELNLSSLELGDSALYFCASSVTSGRGHEQYFGPGTRLTVT.

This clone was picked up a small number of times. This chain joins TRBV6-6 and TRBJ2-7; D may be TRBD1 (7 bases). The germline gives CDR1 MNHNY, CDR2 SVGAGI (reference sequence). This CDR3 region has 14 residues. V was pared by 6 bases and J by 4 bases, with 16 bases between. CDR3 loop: CASRRGQPSYEQYF. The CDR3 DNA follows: TGTGCCAGCAGGCGGGGACAGCCCTCATACGAGCAGTACTTC.

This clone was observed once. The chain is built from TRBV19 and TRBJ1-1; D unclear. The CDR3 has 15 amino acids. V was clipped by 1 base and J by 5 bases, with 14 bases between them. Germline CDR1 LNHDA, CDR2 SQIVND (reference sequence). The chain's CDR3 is CASSIGGEPGTEAFF. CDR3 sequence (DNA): TGTGCCAGTAGTATAGGAGGCGAGCCGGGGACTGAAGCTTTCTTT.

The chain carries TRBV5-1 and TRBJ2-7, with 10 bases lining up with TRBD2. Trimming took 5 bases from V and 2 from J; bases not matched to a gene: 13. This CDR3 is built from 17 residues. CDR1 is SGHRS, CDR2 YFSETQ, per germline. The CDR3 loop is CASRPLPSGRSAYEQYF. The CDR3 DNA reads TGCGCCAGCAGACCTCTTCCTAGCGGGAGATCCGCCTACGAGCAGTACTTC.

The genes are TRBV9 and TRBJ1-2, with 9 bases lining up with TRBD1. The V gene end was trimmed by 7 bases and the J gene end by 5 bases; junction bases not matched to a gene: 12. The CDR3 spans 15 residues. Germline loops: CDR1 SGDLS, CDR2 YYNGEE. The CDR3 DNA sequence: TGTGCCAGCCAATCTTTCGCCGGGACAGGGTATGGCTACACCTTC. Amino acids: CASQSFAGTGYGYTF.

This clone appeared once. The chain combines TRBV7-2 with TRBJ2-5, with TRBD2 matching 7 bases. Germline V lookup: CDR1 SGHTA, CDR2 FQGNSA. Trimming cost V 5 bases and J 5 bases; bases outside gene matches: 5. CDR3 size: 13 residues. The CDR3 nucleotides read TGTGCCAGCAGCAGGAGCGGGGTGGAGACCCAGTACTTC. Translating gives CASSRSGVETQYF.

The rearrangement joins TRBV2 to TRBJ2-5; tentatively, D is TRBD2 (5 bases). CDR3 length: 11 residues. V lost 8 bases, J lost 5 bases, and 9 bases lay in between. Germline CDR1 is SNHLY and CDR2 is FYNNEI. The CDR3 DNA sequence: TGTGCCAGCGGCAGCGGCGAGACCCAGTACTTC. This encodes CASGSGETQYF.

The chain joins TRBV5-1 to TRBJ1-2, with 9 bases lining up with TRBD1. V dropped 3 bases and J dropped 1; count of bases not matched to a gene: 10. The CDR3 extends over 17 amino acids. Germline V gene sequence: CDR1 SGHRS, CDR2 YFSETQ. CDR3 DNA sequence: TGCGCCAGCAGCTCCTCCTCTGGACAGGGGAGTAACTATGGCTACACCTTC. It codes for CASSSSSGQGSNYGYTF.

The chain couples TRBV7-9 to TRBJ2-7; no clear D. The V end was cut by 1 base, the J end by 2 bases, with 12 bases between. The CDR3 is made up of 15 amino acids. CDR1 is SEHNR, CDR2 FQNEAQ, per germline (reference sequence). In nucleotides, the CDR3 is TGTGCCAGCAGCTTAGGACACCTGCCACCCTACGAGCAGTACTTC. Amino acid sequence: CASSLGHLPPYEQYF.

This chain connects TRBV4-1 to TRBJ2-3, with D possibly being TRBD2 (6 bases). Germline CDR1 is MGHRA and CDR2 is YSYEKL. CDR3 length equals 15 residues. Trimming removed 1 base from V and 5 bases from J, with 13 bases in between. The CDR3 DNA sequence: TGCGCCAGCAGCCAAGTTTACGGGGGTATAGATACGCAGTATTTT. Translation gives CASSQVYGGIDTQYF.

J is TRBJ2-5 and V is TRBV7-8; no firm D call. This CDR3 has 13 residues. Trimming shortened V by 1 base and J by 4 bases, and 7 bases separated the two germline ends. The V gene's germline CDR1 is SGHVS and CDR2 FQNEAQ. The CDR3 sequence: CASSLVGGETQYF. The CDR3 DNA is TGTGCCAGCAGCTTAGTTGGCGGAGAGACCCAGTACTTC.

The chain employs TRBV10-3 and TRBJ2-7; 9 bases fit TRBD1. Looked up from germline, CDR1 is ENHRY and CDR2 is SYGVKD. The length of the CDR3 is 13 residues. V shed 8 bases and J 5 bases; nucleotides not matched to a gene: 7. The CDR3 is CAIGGQGRDEQYF. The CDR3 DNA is TGTGCCATCGGGGGACAGGGAAGGGACGAGCAGTACTTC.

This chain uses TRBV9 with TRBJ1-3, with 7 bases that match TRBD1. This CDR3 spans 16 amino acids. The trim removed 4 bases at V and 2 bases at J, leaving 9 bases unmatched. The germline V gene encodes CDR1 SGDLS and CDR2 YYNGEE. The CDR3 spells CASSSQRTGPGNTIYF. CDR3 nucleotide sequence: TGTGCCAGCAGCTCGCAGCGGACAGGTCCTGGAAACACCATATATTTT.

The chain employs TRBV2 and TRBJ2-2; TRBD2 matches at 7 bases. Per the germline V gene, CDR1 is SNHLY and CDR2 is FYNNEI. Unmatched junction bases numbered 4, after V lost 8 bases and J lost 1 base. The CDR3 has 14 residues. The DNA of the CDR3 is TGTGCCAGCGGGGGGGACTGGAACACCGGGGAGCTGTTTTTT. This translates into CASGGDWNTGELFF. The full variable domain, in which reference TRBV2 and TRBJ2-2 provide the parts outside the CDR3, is EPEVTQTPSHQVTQMGQEVILRCVPISNHLYFYWYRQILGQKVEFLVSFYNNEISEKSEIFDDQFSVERPDGSNFTLKIRSTKLEDSAMYFCASGGDWNTGELFFGEGSRLTVL.

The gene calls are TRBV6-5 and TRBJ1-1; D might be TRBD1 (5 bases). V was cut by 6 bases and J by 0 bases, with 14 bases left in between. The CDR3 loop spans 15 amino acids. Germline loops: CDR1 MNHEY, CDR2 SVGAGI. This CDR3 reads CASSPKRQMNTEAFF. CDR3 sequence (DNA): TGTGCCAGCAGCCCCAAAAGACAGATGAACACTGAAGCTTTCTTT.

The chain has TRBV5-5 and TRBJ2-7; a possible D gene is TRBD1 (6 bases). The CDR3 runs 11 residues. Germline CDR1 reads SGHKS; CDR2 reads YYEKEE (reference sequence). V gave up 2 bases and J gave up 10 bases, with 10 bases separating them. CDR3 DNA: TGTGCCAGCAGCTTTGCCGGGACACAGTACTTC. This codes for CASSFAGTQYF.

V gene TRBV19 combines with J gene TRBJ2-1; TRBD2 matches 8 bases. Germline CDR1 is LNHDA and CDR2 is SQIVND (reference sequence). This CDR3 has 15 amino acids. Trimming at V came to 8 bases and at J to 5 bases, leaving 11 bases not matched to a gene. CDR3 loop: CASRTSSGFHNEQFF. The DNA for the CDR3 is TGTGCCAGTCGTACCTCTAGCGGGTTTCACAATGAGCAGTTCTTC.